The following is a T cell receptor (beta chain) sequence with its context. Antigen specificity is unknown. Per germline, CDR1 SGHDT and CDR2 YYEEEE. CDR3 length: 14 amino acids. V shed 0 bases and J shed 5 bases, with 12 bases lying between them. In making diagnoses, clinical symptoms, serum thyroxine and TRAb, thyroid ultrasound and orbital computed tomography were all used. The source of the sample is a study of T cells in Graves' hyperthyroidism and ophthalmopathy. Notes on the study in general: The model identified upcoming ophthalmopathy a median 6.5 months ahead of onset.

TCR beta CDR3 regions were amplified from RNA transcripts. TCR CDR3 regions were first amplified by RT-PCR with HTBI primers. One entry per CDR3 protein, called by TCRdb with MiXCR from the multiplex PCR reads. The top ten clones hold roughly 18% of a sample with about 560,000 distinct CDR3 sequences, approximately 15% of them seen once. The source of this sequence is a young woman with Graves' hyperthyroidism. This chain uses TRBV5-6 with TRBJ2-7; weak D call: TRBD1 (6 bases). Source material: blood. CDR3 sequence: CASSLANRVHEQYF. The CDR3 region has the DNA TGTGCCAGCAGCTTGGCCAACAGGGTCCACGAGCAGTACTTC.